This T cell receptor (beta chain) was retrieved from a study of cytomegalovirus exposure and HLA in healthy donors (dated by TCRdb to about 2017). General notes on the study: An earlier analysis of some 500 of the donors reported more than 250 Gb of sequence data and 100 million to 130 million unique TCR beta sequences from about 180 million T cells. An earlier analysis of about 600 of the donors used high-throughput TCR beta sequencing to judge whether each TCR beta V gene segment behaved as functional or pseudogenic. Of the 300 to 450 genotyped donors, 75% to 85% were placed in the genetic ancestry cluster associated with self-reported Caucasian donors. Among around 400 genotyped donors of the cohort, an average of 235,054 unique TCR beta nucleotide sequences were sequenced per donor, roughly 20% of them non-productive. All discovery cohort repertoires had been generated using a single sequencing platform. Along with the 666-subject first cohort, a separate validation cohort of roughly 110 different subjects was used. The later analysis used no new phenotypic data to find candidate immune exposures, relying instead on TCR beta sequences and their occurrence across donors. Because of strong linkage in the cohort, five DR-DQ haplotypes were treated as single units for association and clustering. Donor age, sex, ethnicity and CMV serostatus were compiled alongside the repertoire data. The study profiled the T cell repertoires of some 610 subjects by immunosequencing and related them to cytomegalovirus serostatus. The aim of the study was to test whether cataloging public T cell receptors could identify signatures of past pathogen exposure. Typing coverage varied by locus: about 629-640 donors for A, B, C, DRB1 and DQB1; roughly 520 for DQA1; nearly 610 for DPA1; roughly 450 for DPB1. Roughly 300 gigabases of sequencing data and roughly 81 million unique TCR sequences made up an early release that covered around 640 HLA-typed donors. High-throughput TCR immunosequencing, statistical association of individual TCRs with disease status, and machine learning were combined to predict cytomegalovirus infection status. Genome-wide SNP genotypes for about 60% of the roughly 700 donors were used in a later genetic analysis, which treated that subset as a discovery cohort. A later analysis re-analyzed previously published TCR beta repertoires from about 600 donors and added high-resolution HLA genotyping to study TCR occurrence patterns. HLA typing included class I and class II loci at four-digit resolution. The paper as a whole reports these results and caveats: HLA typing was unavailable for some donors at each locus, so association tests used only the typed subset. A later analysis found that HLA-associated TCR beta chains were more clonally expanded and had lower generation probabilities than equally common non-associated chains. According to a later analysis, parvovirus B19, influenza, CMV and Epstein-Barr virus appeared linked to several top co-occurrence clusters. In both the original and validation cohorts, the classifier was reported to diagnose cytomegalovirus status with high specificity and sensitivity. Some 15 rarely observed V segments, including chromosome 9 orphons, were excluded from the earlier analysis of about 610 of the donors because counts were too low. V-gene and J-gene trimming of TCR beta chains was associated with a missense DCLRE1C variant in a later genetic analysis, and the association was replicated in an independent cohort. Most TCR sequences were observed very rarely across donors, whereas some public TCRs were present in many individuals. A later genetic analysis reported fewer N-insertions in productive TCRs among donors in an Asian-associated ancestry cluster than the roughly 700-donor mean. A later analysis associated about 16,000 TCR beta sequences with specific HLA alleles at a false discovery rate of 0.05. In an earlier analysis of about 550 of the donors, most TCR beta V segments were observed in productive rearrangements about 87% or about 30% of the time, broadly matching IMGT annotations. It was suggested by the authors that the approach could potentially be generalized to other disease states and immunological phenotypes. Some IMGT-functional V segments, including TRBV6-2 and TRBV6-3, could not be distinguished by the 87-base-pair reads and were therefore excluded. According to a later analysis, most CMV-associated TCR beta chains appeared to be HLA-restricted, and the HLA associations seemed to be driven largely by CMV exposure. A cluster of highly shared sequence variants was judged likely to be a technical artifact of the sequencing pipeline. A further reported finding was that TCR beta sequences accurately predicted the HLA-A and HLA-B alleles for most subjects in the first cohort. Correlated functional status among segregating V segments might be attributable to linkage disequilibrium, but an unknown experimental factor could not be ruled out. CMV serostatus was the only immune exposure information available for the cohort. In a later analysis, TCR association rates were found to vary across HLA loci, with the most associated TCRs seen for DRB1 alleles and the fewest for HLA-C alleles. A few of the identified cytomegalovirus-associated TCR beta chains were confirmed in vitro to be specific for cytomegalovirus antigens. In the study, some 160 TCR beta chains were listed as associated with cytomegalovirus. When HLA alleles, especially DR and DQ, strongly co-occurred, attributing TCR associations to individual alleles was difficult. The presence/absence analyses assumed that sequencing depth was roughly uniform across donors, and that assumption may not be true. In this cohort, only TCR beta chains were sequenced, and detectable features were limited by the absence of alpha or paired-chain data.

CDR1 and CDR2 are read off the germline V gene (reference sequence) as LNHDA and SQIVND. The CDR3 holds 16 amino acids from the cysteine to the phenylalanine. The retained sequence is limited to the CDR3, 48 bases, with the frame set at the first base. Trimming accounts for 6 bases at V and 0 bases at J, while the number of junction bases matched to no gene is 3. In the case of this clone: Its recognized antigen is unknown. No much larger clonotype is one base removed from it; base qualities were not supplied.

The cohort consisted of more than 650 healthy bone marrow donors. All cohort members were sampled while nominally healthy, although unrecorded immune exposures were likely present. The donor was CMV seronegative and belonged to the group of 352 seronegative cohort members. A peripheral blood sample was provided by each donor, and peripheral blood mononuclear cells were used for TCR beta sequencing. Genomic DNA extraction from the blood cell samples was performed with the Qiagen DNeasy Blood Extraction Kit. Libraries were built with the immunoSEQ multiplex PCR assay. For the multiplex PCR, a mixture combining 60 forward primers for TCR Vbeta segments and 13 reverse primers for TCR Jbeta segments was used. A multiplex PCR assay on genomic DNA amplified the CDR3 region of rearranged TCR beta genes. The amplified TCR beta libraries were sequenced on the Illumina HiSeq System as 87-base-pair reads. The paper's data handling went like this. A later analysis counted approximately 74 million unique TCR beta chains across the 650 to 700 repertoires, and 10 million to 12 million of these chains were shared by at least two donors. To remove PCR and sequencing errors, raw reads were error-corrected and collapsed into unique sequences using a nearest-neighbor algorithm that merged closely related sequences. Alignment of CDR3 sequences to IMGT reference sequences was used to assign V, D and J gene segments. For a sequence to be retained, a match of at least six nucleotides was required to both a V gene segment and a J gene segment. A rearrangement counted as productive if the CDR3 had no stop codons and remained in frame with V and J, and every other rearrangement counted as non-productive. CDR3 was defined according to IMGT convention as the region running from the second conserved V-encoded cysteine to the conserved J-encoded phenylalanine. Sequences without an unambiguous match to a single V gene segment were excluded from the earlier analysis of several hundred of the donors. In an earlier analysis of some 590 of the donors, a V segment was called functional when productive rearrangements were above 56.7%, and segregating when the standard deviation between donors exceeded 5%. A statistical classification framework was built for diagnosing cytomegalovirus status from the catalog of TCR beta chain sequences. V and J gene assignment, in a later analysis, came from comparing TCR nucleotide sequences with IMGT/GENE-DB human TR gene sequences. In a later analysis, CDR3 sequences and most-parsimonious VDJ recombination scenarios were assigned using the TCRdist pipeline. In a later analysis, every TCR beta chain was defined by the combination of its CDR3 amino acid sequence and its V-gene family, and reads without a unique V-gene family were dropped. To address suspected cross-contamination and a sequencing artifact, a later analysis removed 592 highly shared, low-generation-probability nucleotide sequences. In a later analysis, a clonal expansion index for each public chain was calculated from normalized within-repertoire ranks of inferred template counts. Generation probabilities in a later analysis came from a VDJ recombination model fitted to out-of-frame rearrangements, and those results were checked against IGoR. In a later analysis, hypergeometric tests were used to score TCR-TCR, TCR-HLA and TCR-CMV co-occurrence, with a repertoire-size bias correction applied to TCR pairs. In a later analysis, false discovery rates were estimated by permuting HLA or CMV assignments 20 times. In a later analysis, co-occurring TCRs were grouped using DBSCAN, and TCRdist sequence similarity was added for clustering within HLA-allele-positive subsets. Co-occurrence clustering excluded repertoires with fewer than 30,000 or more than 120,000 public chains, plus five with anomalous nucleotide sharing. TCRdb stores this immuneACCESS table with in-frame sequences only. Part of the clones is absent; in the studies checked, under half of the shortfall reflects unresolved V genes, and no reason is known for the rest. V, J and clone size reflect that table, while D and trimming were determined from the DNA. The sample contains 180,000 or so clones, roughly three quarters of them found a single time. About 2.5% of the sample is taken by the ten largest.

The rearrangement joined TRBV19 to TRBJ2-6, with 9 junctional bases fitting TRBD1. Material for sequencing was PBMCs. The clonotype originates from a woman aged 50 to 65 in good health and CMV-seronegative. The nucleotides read TGTGCCAGTAGCGAGACAGGGGGCTCTGGGGCCAACGTCCTGACTTTC. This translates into CASSETGGSGANVLTF. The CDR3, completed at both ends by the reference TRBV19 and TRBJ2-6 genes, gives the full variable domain DGGITQSPKYLFRKEGQNVTLSCEQNLNHDAMYWYRQDPGQGLRLIYYSQIVNDFQKGDIAEGYSVSREKKESFPLTVTSAQKNPTAFYLCASSETGGSGANVLTFGAGSRLTVL.